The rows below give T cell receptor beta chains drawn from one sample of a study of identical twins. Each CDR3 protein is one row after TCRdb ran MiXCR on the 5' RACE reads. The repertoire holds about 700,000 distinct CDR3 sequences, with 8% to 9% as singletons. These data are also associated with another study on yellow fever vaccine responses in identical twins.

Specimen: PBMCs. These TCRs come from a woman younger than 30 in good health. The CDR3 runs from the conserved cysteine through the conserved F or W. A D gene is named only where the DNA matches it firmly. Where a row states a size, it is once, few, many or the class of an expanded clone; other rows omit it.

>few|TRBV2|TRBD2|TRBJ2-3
CARSAGGSTDTQYF
TGTGCCAGATCCGCGGGGGGCTCCACAGATACGCAGTATTTT
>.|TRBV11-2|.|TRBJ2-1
CASSLPEGYNEQFF
TGTGCCAGCAGCCTACCCGAGGGTTACAATGAGCAGTTCTTC
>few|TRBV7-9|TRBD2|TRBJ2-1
CASSSSGRFNEQFF
TGTGCCAGCAGCTCGAGCGGGAGATTCAATGAGCAGTTCTTC
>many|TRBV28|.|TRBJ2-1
CASSPPQLLGGNEQFF
TGTGCCAGCAGTCCCCCCCAGCTCCTTGGAGGAAATGAGCAGTTCTTC
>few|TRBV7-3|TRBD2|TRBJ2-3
CASSHGGGGADTQYF
TGTGCCAGCAGCCACGGGGGCGGGGGGGCAGATACGCAGTATTTT
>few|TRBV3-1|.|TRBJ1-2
CASSPNRAYGYTF
TGTGCCAGCAGCCCGAACAGGGCCTATGGCTACACCTTC
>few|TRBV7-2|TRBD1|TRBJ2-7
CASSLWGQGPYEQYF
TGTGCCAGCAGCTTATGGGGACAGGGCCCCTACGAGCAGTACTTC
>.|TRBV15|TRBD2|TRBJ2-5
CATSREAGGIAETQYF
TGTGCCACCAGCAGAGAGGCGGGGGGGATAGCGGAGACCCAGTACTTC
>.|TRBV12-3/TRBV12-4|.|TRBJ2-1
CASSSTDGRGEQFF
TGTGCCAGCAGCTCAACCGACGGGAGAGGGGAGCAGTTCTTC
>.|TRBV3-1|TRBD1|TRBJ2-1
CASSQDRTQQGDLLYNEQFF
TGTGCCAGCAGCCAAGACAGAACACAACAGGGGGACCTCCTGTACAATGAGCAGTTCTTC
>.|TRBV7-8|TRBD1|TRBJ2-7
CASSLGNRGRGYEQYF
TGTGCCAGCAGCTTAGGGAACAGGGGAAGGGGCTACGAGCAGTACTTC
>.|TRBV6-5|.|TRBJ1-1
CASSYRGLYLTEAFF
TGTGCCAGCAGTTATCGGGGGCTGTATCTCACTGAAGCTTTCTTT
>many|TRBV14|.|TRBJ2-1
CASSLPQDRGNEQFF
TGTGCCAGCAGCCTCCCCCAGGACCGCGGGAATGAGCAGTTCTTC
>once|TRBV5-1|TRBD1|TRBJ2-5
CASSWTGEETHYF
TGCGCCAGCAGCTGGACAGGGGAAGAGACCCACTACTTC
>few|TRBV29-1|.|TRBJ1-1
CSVEGGLVSFF
TGCAGCGTTGAAGGGGGACTGGTTTCTTTCTTT
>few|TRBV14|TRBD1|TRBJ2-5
CASSSRDRGPEETQYF
TGTGCCAGCAGCTCCCGGGACAGGGGCCCCGAAGAGACCCAGTACTTC
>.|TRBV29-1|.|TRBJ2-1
CSVAGHEQFF
TGCAGCGTTGCGGGCCATGAGCAGTTCTTC
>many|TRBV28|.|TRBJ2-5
CASSGGAAQETQYF
TGTGCCAGCAGTGGAGGGGCAGCCCAAGAGACCCAGTACTTC
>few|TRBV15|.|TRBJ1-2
CATSREARLSQNYGYTF
TGTGCCACCAGCAGAGAGGCCAGGCTAAGCCAAAACTATGGCTACACCTTC
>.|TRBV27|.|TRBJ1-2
CASSSQGKGDYGYTF
TGTGCCAGCAGTAGTCAGGGGAAAGGGGACTATGGCTACACCTTC
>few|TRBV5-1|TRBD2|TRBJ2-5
CASSLGPSGAQETQYF
TGCGCCAGCAGCTTGGGACCGAGCGGGGCCCAAGAGACCCAGTACTTC
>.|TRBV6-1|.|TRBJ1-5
CASSRTVSNQPQHF
TGTGCCAGCAGTCGGACAGTTAGCAATCAGCCCCAGCATTTT
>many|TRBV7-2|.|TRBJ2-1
CASSLAGVTYNEQFF
TGTGCCAGCAGCTTAGCGGGAGTGACCTACAATGAGCAGTTCTTC
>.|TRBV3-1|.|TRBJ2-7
CASSQAPNGYEQYF
TGTGCCAGCAGCCAAGCCCCTAACGGCTACGAGCAGTACTTC
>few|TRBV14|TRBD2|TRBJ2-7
CASSQVPKTSGRANEQYF
TGTGCCAGCAGCCAAGTCCCAAAAACTAGCGGGAGGGCCAACGAGCAGTACTTC
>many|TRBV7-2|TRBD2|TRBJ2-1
CASSFLAGVRNEQFF
TGTGCCAGCAGCTTCCTAGCGGGAGTGCGCAATGAGCAGTTCTTC
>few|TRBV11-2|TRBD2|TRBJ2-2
CASSSRLAENTGELFF
TGTGCCAGCAGCTCTAGACTAGCGGAGAACACCGGGGAGCTGTTTTTT
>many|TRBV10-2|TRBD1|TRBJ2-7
CASSGEGQLRIYEQYF
TGCGCCAGCAGTGGTGAGGGACAGTTAAGAATTTACGAGCAGTACTTC
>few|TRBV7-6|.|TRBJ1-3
CASSLYDGTGNTIYF
TGTGCCAGCAGCTTATACGACGGGACTGGAAACACCATATATTTT